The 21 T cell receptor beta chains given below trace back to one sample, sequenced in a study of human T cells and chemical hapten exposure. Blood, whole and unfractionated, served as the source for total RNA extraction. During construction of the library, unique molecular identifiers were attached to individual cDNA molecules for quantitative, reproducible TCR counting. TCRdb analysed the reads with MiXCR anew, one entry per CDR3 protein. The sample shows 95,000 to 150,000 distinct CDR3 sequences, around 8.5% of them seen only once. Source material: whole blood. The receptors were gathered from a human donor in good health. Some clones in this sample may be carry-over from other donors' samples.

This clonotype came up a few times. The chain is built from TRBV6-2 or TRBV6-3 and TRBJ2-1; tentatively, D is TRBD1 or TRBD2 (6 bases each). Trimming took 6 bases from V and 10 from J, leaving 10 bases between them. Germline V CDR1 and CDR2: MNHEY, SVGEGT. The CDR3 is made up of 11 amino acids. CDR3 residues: CASSGGVEQFF. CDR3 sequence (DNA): TGTGCCAGCAGCGGGGGCGTAGAGCAGTTCTTC.

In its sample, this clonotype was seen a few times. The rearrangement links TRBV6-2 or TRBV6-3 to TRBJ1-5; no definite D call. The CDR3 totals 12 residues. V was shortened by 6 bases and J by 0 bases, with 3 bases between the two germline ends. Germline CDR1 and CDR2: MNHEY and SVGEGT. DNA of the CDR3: TGTGCCAGCAGGGCTAGCAATCAGCCCCAGCATTTT. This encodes CASRASNQPQHF.

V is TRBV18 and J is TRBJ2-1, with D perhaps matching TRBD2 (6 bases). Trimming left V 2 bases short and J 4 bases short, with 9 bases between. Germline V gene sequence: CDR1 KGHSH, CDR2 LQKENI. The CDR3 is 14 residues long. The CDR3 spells CASSPGEAYNEQFF. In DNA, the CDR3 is TGTGCCAGCTCACCAGGGGAGGCGTACAATGAGCAGTTCTTC.

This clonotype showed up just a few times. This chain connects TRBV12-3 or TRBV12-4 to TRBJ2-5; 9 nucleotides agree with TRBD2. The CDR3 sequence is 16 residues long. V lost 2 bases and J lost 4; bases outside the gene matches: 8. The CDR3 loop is CASSLWVGLAGETQYF. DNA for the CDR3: TGTGCCAGCAGTTTATGGGTGGGACTAGCAGGAGAGACCCAGTACTTC.

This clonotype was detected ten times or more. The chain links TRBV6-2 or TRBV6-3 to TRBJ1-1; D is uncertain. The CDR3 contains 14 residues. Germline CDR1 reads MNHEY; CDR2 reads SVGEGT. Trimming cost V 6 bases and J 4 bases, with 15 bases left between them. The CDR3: CASSKLPSPTEAFF. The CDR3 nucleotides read TGTGCCAGCAGCAAATTACCTTCGCCCACTGAAGCTTTCTTT.

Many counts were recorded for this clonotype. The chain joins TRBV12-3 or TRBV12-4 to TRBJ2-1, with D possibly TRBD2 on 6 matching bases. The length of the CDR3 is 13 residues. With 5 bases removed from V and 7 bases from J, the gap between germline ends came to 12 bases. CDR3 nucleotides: TGTGCCAGCAGTCCGGGACTGCCAAATGAGCAGTTCTTC. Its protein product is CASSPGLPNEQFF.

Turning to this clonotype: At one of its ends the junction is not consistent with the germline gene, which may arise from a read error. CDR3 in DNA: TGTGCCAACAGCTTAGCCGGGCAGAGGTCTGGAAACACCATATATTTT. Residues: CANSLAGQRSGNTIYF. The chain carries TRBV7-6 and TRBJ1-3; D call uncertain. The V gene's germline CDR1 is SGHVS and CDR2 FNYEAQ. CDR3 length: 16 residues. Combining the CDR3 with reference TRBV7-6 and TRBJ1-3 gives the whole variable domain GAGVSQSPRYKVTKRGQDVALRCDPISGHVSLYWYRQALGQGPEFLTYFNYEAQQDKSGLPNDRFSAERPEGSISTLTIQRTEQRDSAMYRCANSLAGQRSGNTIYFGEGSWLTVV.

CDR3 in DNA: TGTGCCAGCACCGGGCGAGGGAATGAAAAACTGTTTTTT. Its protein is CASTGRGNEKLFF. The gene calls are TRBV2 and TRBJ1-4; D is undetermined. Trimming cost V 7 bases and J 5 bases, with 11 bases left between them. Germline V lookup: CDR1 SNHLY, CDR2 FYNNEI. The CDR3 contains 13 residues.

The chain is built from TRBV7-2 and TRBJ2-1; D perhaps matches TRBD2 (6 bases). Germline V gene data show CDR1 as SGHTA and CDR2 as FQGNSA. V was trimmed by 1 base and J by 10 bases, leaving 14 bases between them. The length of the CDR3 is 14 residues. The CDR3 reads CASSLVGLNAEQFF. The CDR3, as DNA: TGTGCCAGCAGCTTAGTGGGACTCAACGCGGAGCAGTTCTTC.

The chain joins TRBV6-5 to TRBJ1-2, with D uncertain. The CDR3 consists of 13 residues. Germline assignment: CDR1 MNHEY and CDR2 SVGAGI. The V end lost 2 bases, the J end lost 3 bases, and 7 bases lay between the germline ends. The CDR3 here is CASSYGSDYGYTF. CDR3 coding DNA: TGTGCCAGCAGTTACGGGTCGGACTATGGCTACACCTTC.

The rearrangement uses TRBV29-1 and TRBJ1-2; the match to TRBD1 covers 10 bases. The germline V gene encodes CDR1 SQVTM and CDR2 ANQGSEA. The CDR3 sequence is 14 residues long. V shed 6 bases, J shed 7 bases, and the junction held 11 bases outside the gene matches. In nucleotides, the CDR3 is TGCAGCGTATATCCGGGACAGGGGTTTGGTGGCTACACCTTC. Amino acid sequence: CSVYPGQGFGGYTF. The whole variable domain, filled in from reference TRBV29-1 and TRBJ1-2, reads SAVISQKPSRDICQRGTSLTIQCQVDSQVTMMFWYRQQPGQSLTLIATANQGSEATYESGFVIDKFPISRPNLTFSTLTVSNMSPEDSSIYLCSVYPGQGFGGYTFGSGTRLTVV.

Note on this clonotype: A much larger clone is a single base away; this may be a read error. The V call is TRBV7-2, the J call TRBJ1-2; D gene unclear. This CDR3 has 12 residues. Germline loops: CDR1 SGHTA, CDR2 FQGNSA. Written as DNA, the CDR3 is TGTGTCAGCAGCTTAACCAACTATGGCTACACCTTC. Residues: CVSSLTNYGYTF.

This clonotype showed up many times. The CDR3 DNA sequence: TGCAGCGTTGCGACAGGGACGAACACTGAAGCTTTCTTT. This codes for CSVATGTNTEAFF. The rearrangement links TRBV29-1 to TRBJ1-1, with 7 bases matching TRBD1. The germline CDR1 and CDR2 sequences are SQVTM and ANQGSEA. V lost 4 bases, J lost 1 base, and 3 bases stayed unmatched. The CDR3 loop spans 13 amino acids.

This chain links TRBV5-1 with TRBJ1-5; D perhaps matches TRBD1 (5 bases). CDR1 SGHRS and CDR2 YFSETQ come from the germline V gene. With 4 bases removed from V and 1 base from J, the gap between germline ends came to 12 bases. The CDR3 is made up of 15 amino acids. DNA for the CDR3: TGCGCCAGCAGCGAAGTTCCAGGGAGCAATCAGCCCCAGCATTTT. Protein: CASSEVPGSNQPQHF.

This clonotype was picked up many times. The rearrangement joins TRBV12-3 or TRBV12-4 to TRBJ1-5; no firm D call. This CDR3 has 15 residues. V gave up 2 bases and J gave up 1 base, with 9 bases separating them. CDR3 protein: CASSLFRESNQPQHF. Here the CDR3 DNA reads TGTGCCAGCAGTTTATTTCGGGAAAGCAATCAGCCCCAGCATTTT.

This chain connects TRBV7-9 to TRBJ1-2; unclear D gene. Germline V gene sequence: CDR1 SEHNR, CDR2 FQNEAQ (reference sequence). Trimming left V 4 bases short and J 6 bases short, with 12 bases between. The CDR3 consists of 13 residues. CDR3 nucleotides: TGTGCCAGCAGCTCCGACTGGTTCGATGGCTACACCTTC. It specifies CASSSDWFDGYTF.

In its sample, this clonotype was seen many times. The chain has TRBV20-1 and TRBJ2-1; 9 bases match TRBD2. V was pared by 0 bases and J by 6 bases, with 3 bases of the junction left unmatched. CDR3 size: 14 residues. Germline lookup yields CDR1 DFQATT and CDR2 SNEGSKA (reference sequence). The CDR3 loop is CSARELAGLNEQFF. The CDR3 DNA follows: TGCAGTGCTAGAGAACTAGCGGGCCTCAATGAGCAGTTCTTC.

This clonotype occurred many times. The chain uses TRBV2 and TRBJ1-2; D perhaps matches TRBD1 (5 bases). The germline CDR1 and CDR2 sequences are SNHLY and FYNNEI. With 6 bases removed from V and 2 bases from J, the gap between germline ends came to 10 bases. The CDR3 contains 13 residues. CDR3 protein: CASRQDGNYGYTF. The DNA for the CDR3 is TGTGCCAGCAGACAGGACGGGAACTATGGCTACACCTTC.

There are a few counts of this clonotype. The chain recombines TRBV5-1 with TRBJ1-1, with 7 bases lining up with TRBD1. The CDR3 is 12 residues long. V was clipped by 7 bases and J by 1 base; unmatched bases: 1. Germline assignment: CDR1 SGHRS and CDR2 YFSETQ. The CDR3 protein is CASRDRNTEAFF. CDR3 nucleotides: TGCGCCAGCCGGGACAGGAACACTGAAGCTTTCTTT.

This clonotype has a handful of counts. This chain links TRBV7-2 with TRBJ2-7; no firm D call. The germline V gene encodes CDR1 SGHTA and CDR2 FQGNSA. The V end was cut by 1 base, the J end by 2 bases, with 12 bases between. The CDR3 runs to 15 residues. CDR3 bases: TGTGCCAGCAGCTTAGGAGGCTCGGCAGCCTACGAGCAGTACTTC. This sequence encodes CASSLGGSAAYEQYF. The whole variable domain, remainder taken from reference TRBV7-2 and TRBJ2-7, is GAGVSQSPSNKVTEKGKDVELRCDPISGHTALYWYRQSLGQGLEFLIYFQGNSAPDKSGLPSDRFSAERTGGSVSTLTIQRTQQEDSAVYLCASSLGGSAAYEQYFGPGTRLTVT.

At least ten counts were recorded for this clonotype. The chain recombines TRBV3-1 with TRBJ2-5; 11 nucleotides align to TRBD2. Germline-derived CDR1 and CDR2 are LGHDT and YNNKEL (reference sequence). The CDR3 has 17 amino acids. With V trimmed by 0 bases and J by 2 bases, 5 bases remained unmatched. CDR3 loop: CASSQEGPSGGQETQYF. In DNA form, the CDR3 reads TGTGCCAGCAGCCAAGAAGGTCCTAGCGGGGGGCAAGAGACCCAGTACTTC.